Each of the 7 T cell receptor beta chains below was sequenced from the same sample in a study of T cells after yellow fever vaccination. TCRdb passed the 5' RACE reads through MiXCR, listing each CDR3 protein once. The profile covers a few hundred thousand distinct CDR3 sequences, with roughly 4.3% appearing a single time and about 22% taken by the ten largest. The material sequenced was PBMCs, taken 5 days after the yellow fever booster vaccination. Receptor source: a man between 18 and 35 years old who received the YFV17D yellow fever vaccine.

The rearrangement links TRBV5-6 to TRBJ1-4, with D possibly matching TRBD1 (6 bases). This CDR3 is 15 amino acids long. CDR1 is SGHDT and CDR2 is YYEEEE in the germline V gene. V was pared by 1 base and J by 5 bases, with 12 bases between. The CDR3 nucleotides read TGTGCCAGCAGCTTGTTCAACAGGGTGAATGAAAAACTGTTTTTT. It translates to CASSLFNRVNEKLFF.

The genes are TRBV7-2 and TRBJ1-4; possible D gene TRBD1, 6 bases. Trimming shortened V by 2 bases and J by 6 bases, and 10 bases separated the two germline ends. CDR3 length: 14 residues. Germline V lookup: CDR1 SGHTA, CDR2 FQGNSA. CDR3: CASSLTAGDEKLFF. CDR3 DNA sequence: TGTGCCAGCAGCTTAACGGCAGGGGATGAAAAACTGTTTTTT.

This clonotype was detected a few times. This rearrangement joins TRBV7-9 to TRBJ2-3, with 11 bases identical to TRBD1. The germline gives CDR1 SEHNR, CDR2 FQNEAQ (reference sequence). Losses at the gene ends were 5 bases for V and 6 bases for J; bases not matched to a gene: 10. The CDR3 has 16 amino acids. CDR3 sequence reads: CASSPTDRGLEDTQYF. Written as DNA, the CDR3 is TGTGCCAGCAGCCCGACGGACAGGGGGCTTGAGGATACGCAGTATTTT.

This clonotype was detected many times. The chain joins TRBV12-3 or TRBV12-4 to TRBJ2-5; the D call may be TRBD1 or TRBD2 (5 bases each). The CDR3 consists of 11 residues. V was trimmed by 9 bases and J by 5 bases, leaving 10 bases between them. CDR3 nucleotide sequence: TGTGCCAGTGGGACCCGGGAGACCCAGTACTTC. Protein: CASGTRETQYF.

In its sample, this clonotype was seen a few times. This chain connects TRBV7-8 to TRBJ2-5; D might be TRBD1 or TRBD2, each matching 6 bases. The CDR3 has 16 residues. Germline V gene sequence: CDR1 SGHVS, CDR2 FQNEAQ. V was shortened by 4 bases and J by 4 bases, with 19 bases between the two germline ends. DNA of the CDR3: TGTGCCAGCAGCTGGTCAAAGGGGGGAGGCACAGAGACCCAGTACTTC. Protein: CASSWSKGGGTETQYF.

The chain is built from TRBV7-9 and TRBJ2-3; D call uncertain. Germline CDR1 reads SEHNR; CDR2 reads FQNEAQ (reference sequence). This CDR3 comprises 17 residues. Trimming pared 5 bases from V and 0 bases from J, leaving 18 bases between. CDR3 loop: CASSATPGLVSTDTQYF. The CDR3 DNA is TGTGCCAGCAGCGCAACCCCAGGTTTGGTGAGCACAGATACGCAGTATTTT. Full variable domain (missing parts from reference TRBV7-9 and TRBJ2-3): DTGVSQNPRHKITKRGQNVTFRCDPISEHNRLYWYRQTLGQGPEFLTYFQNEAQLEKSRLLSDRFSAERPKGSFSTLEIQRTEQGDSAMYLCASSATPGLVSTDTQYFGPGTRLTVL.

This clonotype appeared a few times. V and J are TRBV4-1 and TRBJ1-2, with 7 nucleotides matching TRBD1. The CDR3 spans 20 residues. Germline trimming cut 5 bases from V and 3 bases from J; bases unmatched to any gene: 24. Germline V CDR1 and CDR2: MGHRA, YSYEKL. DNA of the CDR3: TGCGCCAGCAGCAAAAACCCAGTGGGGCGGAGGGGGCATCGAGACTATGGCTACACCTTC. Translated, it gives CASSKNPVGRRGHRDYGYTF.